The 25 T cell receptor beta chains below all came from one sample that was sequenced in a study of blood T cell repertoires in COVID-19 (dated by TCRdb to about 2020). Library creation used the immunoSEQ multiplex PCR assay. The clones in this table, taken by TCRdb from immuneACCESS, are in-frame only. Not every clone is retained; where verified, under half of the shortfall comes from an unresolved V gene, and the cause of the rest is unknown. This sample is represented by 200,000 to 300,000 clones; around nine tenths of them were singletons. In total, the top ten clones hold more than 4.5% of the sample. The sequenced sample was peripheral blood. The receptors were sampled from a woman aged 60-75 years with COVID-19, enrolled during active disease.

The chain joins TRBV3-1 (or the pseudogene TRBV3-2) to TRBJ2-5; 9 nucleotides line up with TRBD2. J gave up 4 bases and V 2 bases, and 8 bases lay outside the gene matches. The CDR3 has 16 residues. CDR1 is LGHDT and CDR2 is YNNKEL in the germline V gene (reference sequence). In nucleotides, the CDR3 is TGTGCCAGCAGCCAAAGGGGGCTAGCGGGAACAGAGACCCAGTACTTC. Its protein product is CASSQRGLAGTETQYF.

This clone was found once. The V gene is TRBV3-1 (or the pseudogene TRBV3-2), the J gene TRBJ1-5; D remains ambiguous. The V end lost 0 bases, the J end lost 0 bases, and 6 bases lay between the germline ends. The CDR3 is made up of 15 amino acids. The germline CDR1 and CDR2 sequences are LGHDT and YNNKEL (reference sequence). As DNA, the CDR3 is TGTGCCAGCAGCCAAGAAGGCGGTAGCAATCAGCCCCAGCATTTT. Protein: CASSQEGGSNQPQHF.

The chain uses TRBV5-4 and TRBJ1-1; maybe TRBD1 (5 bases). Germline CDR1 and CDR2: SGHNT and YYREEE (reference sequence). Trimming left V 2 bases short and J 1 base short, with 6 bases between. This CDR3 has 13 residues. The CDR3 region has the DNA TGTGCCAGCAGCTTCGGACAGAACACTGAAGCTTTCTTT. Protein product: CASSFGQNTEAFF.

The chain joins TRBV18 to TRBJ2-5; D is possibly TRBD1 (6 bases). CDR1 and CDR2 (germline): KGHSH, LQKENI. The V gene lost 1 base and the J gene lost 3 bases, with 18 bases spanning the gap. This CDR3 has 17 amino acids. The DNA for the CDR3 is TGTGCCAGCTCACCACGGACAGTCGCCCCCTACAAAGAGACCCAGTACTTC. Translating it yields CASSPRTVAPYKETQYF.

This chain joins TRBV28 and TRBJ2-7, with TRBD2 matching over 9 bases. The J segment lost 0 bases and the V segment lost 7 bases, leaving 10 bases of the junction unmatched. The CDR3 spans 16 residues. The germline V gene encodes CDR1 MDHEN and CDR2 SYDVKM. Written as DNA, the CDR3 is TGTGCCAGCAATGGGCGGGGGGGACAGACCTCCTACGAGCAGTACTTC. Translation: CASNGRGGQTSYEQYF.

Points on this clone: This same CDR3 is encoded by further DNA sequences in the sample. In nucleotides, the CDR3 is TGTGCCAGCAGTTTTGCGGGGGGCTACGAGCAGTACTTC. This gives the protein CASSFAGGYEQYF. The V call is TRBV27, the J call TRBJ2-7, with 8 bases fitting TRBD2. CDR3 length equals 13 residues. Germline V gives CDR1 MNHEY, CDR2 SMNVEV (reference sequence). V lost 3 bases to trimming and J lost 3 bases; unmatched junction nucleotides: 1.

V and J are TRBV30 and TRBJ1-6, with TRBD1 matching over 8 bases. CDR1 is GTSNPN, CDR2 SVGIG, per germline (reference sequence). CDR3 size: 15 residues. Unmatched junction bases numbered 10, after V lost 5 bases and J lost 7 bases. The CDR3 DNA reads as TGTGCCTGGGACCAGGGGGCAGTAGGCAATTCACCCCTCCACTTT. Protein: CAWDQGAVGNSPLHF.

The rearrangement links TRBV18 to TRBJ2-7, with TRBD2 identical over 11 bases. Unmatched junction bases numbered 16, after V lost 3 bases and J lost 3 bases. The germline V gene encodes CDR1 KGHSH and CDR2 LQKENI. CDR3 length: 19 amino acids. DNA of the CDR3: TGTGCCAGCTCACCCACTAGCGGGAGTATGGGAGGGGGATACTACGAGCAGTACTTC. The encoded protein is CASSPTSGSMGGGYYEQYF.

V is TRBV30 and J is TRBJ1-4, with 7 bases fitting TRBD1. Looked up from germline, CDR1 is GTSNPN and CDR2 is SVGIG (reference sequence). The CDR3 totals 15 residues. V lost 3 bases to trimming and J lost 4 bases; unmatched junction nucleotides: 8. CDR3 sequence (DNA): TGTGCCTGGAGGGGACCCGGGACAGATAATGAAAAACTGTTTTTT. Translated: CAWRGPGTDNEKLFF.

The rearrangement uses TRBV5-1 and TRBJ2-1; TRBD2 matches at 15 bases. The CDR3 spans 18 residues. Per germline, CDR1 SGHRS and CDR2 YFSETQ. Losses at the gene ends were 4 bases for V and 8 bases for J; bases not matched to a gene: 13. The CDR3, as DNA: TGCGCCAGCAGCAGGCCCGGGACTAGCGGGAGGCCCGGGGATGAGCAGTTCTTC. Amino acids: CASSRPGTSGRPGDEQFF.

This clone showed up just a few times. The chain links TRBV4-2 to TRBJ2-7; 8 nucleotides agree with TRBD2. The CDR3 length is 15 residues. Germline values: CDR1 LGHNA, CDR2 YNFKEQ. V lost 5 bases, J lost 1 base, and 7 bases stayed unmatched. The CDR3, as DNA: TGTGCCAGCAGCGAGAGCGGGAGCGAATCCTACGAGCAGTACTTC. Protein product: CASSESGSESYEQYF.

The CDR3, as DNA: TGTGCCATCAGACAGGGGTCCTTTGTACACGAGCAGTACTTC. This encodes CAIRQGSFVHEQYF. V is TRBV2 and J is TRBJ2-7; 8 bases map to TRBD1. Germline values: CDR1 SNHLY, CDR2 FYNNEI. The CDR3 consists of 14 residues. The junction had 13 bases not matched to a gene; V was cut back by 10 bases and J by 5 bases.

This clone was detected only a few times. V usage is TRBV6-5 and J usage is TRBJ1-6; no reliable D call. Germline CDR1 MNHEY, CDR2 SVGAGI. Trimming took 7 bases from V and 5 from J, leaving 12 bases between them. CDR3 length: 14 amino acids. The DNA of the CDR3 is TGTGCCAGCAAGTGGGCCGTTAATAATTCACCCCTCCACTTT. It translates to CASKWAVNNSPLHF.

The chain employs TRBV7-9 and TRBJ2-3; 8 positions match TRBD2. The CDR3 has 17 amino acids. The V segment lost 5 bases and the J segment 1 base; nucleotides outside the gene matches: 11. Germline-derived CDR1 and CDR2 are SEHNR and FQNEAQ (reference sequence). The CDR3 protein is CASSPPLGREGTDTQYF. The CDR3 DNA reads as TGTGCCAGCAGCCCACCCCTGGGGCGGGAGGGCACAGATACGCAGTATTTT.

CDR3 DNA sequence: TGTGCCTGGAGGGGACAGGGGAATTCACCCCTCCACTTT. Its translation is CAWRGQGNSPLHF. The J gene is TRBJ1-6, the V gene TRBV30; TRBD1 agrees at 10 bases. Looked up from germline, CDR1 is GTSNPN and CDR2 is SVGIG (reference sequence). Germline trimming cut 3 bases from V and 7 bases from J; bases unmatched to any gene: 0. CDR3 length: 13 residues. Together with reference TRBV30 and TRBJ1-6, the CDR3 gives the full variable domain: SQTIHQWPATLVQPVGSPLSLECTVEGTSNPNLYWYRQAAGRGLQLLFYSVGIGQISSEVPQNLSASRPQDRQFILSSKKLLLSDSGFYLCAWRGQGNSPLHFGNGTRLTVT.

J is TRBJ2-2 and V is TRBV19, with TRBD2 matching over 7 bases. The germline gives CDR1 LNHDA, CDR2 SQIVND (reference sequence). The length of the CDR3 is 17 residues. V gave up 5 bases and J gave up 4 bases; unmatched junction bases: 13. CDR3 bases: TGTGCCAGTAGTCAAAGAACCGGGACGGGGGGCACCGGGGAGCTGTTTTTT. Encoded protein: CASSQRTGTGGTGELFF.

V and J are TRBV19 and TRBJ1-1; 8 nucleotides align to TRBD1. This CDR3 is built from 15 residues. Losses at the gene ends were 3 bases for V and 3 bases for J; bases not matched to a gene: 6. The germline CDR1 and CDR2 sequences are LNHDA and SQIVND (reference sequence). DNA for the CDR3: TGTGCCAGTAGTATCCAGGGGGCGCGTGACACTGAAGCTTTCTTT. Protein sequence: CASSIQGARDTEAFF.

The chain links TRBV15 to TRBJ1-1; D possibly corresponds to TRBD1 (6 bases). The V gene lost 1 base and the J gene lost 5 bases, with 14 bases spanning the gap. The germline CDR1 and CDR2 sequences are LNHNV and YYDKDF (reference sequence). There are 15 residues in the CDR3. The chain's CDR3 is CATSRGNWGRTEAFF. In nucleotides, the CDR3 is TGTGCCACCAGCAGAGGCAATTGGGGGCGGACTGAAGCTTTCTTT.

This clone is a singleton in its sample. The genes are TRBV5-1 and TRBJ2-5; maybe TRBD2 (5 bases). CDR1 is SGHRS, CDR2 YFSETQ, per germline. Trimming cost V 4 bases and J 2 bases, with 9 bases left between them. The CDR3 has 13 residues. The CDR3 DNA follows: TGCGCCAGCAGCGCCGGAGGTCAAGAGACCCAGTACTTC. It yields the protein CASSAGGQETQYF.

The CDR3 nucleotides are TGTGCCAGCTCACCCCGGTCCGGGGGGGTGGGGATTGAGACTGAAGCTTTCTTT. Residues: CASSPRSGGVGIETEAFF. The V gene is TRBV18, the J gene TRBJ1-1; possible D gene TRBD1, 5 bases. The V end was cut by 3 bases, the J end by 5 bases, with 25 bases between. Germline V gene sequence: CDR1 KGHSH, CDR2 LQKENI. The CDR3 covers 18 residues.

The rearrangement joins TRBV5-4 to TRBJ2-5, with TRBD2 matching over 8 bases. Germline V gene data show CDR1 as SGHNT and CDR2 as YYREEE (reference sequence). This CDR3 is 14 amino acids long. With 1 base clipped from V and 2 bases from J, the junction kept 1 base outside the gene matches. CDR3 DNA sequence: TGTGCCAGCAGCTTGACGGGAGGGCAAGAGACCCAGTACTTC. Residues: CASSLTGGQETQYF.

This chain links TRBV28 with TRBJ1-1; the match to TRBD1 covers 10 bases. CDR1 MDHEN and CDR2 SYDVKM come from the germline V gene. J lost 10 bases, V lost 8 bases, and 10 bases had no gene match. The CDR3 length is 13 residues. CDR3 sequence (DNA): TGTGCCAGCGTCTTACGGACAGGGGGGGCAGCTTTCTTT. This translates into CASVLRTGGAAFF. Filled out from reference TRBV28 and TRBJ1-1, the complete variable domain reads DVKVTQSSRYLVKRTGEKVFLECVQDMDHENMFWYRQDPGLGLRLIYFSYDVKMKEKGDIPEGYSVSREKKERFSLILESASTNQTSMYLCASVLRTGGAAFFGQGTRLTVV.

The chain is built from TRBV6-5 and TRBJ2-7; TRBD2 matches 7 bases. V shed 7 bases, J shed 0 bases, and the junction held 9 bases outside the gene matches. The CDR3 is 15 residues long. Germline CDR1 and CDR2: MNHEY and SVGAGI. Written as DNA, the CDR3 is TGTGCCAGCACTCAACTAGCGAGTAGCTCCTACGAGCAGTACTTC. Protein sequence: CASTQLASSSYEQYF.

This clone appeared a few times. The chain is built from TRBV7-9 and TRBJ1-5; 9 bases fit TRBD1. Trimming took 6 bases from V and 0 from J; bases not matched to a gene: 12. This CDR3 contains 18 residues. Germline V gene sequence: CDR1 SEHNR, CDR2 FQNEAQ (reference sequence). The CDR3 sequence: CASSPDRGFTYSNQPQHF. The CDR3 DNA sequence: TGTGCCAGCAGTCCCGACAGGGGGTTTACCTATAGCAATCAGCCCCAGCATTTT.

This clone was counted a few times. The chain combines TRBV18 with TRBJ2-7; D gene uncertain. Deletions cut 6 bases from V and 6 bases from J, with 3 bases between. The CDR3 extends over 9 amino acids. Germline-derived CDR1 and CDR2 are KGHSH and LQKENI. The CDR3 nucleotides are TGTGCCAGCTCGAGCGAGCAGTACTTC. Residues: CASSSEQYF.